This T cell receptor (beta chain) was documented in a study of shared clonotypes between healthy human individuals. To note about this clone: Its antigen is unidentified.

Study observations and caveats: Some naive CD4 clonotypes, approximately 4.5%, turned up in common across a few donors. Represented diversity (both genetic and exposure-history) was limited by the small number of donors.

Profiled with immunoSEQ multiplex PCR; TCRdb holds only in-frame clones, not every one. The table includes some 1,600,000 clones, 95% to 99% detected once. The origin of this receptor is a man younger than 45 in good health. The sequencing input was naive CD4+ T cells sorted from blood. Indicated subset: CD45RA+ positively selected.

In DNA form, the CDR3 reads TGTGCCAGTAGAGAAACAGAGGTCAATCAGCCCCAGCATTTT. It codes for CASRETEVNQPQHF. The chain has TRBV19 and TRBJ1-5; D is ambiguous. This CDR3 has 14 residues. Per the germline V gene, CDR1 is LNHDA and CDR2 is SQIVND (reference sequence). V shed 6 bases and J shed 3 bases, with 12 bases lying between them.